The subject of this entry is one T cell receptor beta chain. This record belongs to a study of technical replicates of blood from several donors. Method: immunoSEQ multiplex PCR; TCRdb's copy keeps in-frame clones and lacks some. The table records 70,000 to 95,000 clones, about 91% of them present only once. The length of the CDR3 is 14 residues. Germline CDR1 GTSNPN, CDR2 SVGIG (reference sequence). With 1 base removed from V and 7 bases from J, the gap between germline ends came to 14 bases. This TCR was sampled from a human donor in good health. Some clones in this sample may be carry-over from other donors' samples. The source material was T cells isolated from PBMCs. This chain joins TRBV30 and TRBJ2-1; D possibly corresponds to TRBD1 (6 bases). The CDR3 DNA is TGTGCCTGGAGTGCAGACAGGAGTATGAATGAGCAGTTCTTC. It encodes CAWSADRSMNEQFF.